This T cell receptor beta chain was sequenced during a study of response to subunit inactivated influenza vaccine (dated by TCRdb to the late 2010s). General notes on the study: To follow how T cells responded to a trivalent subunit inactivated influenza vaccine, the researchers relied on deep quantitative profiling of the T cell receptor repertoire.

The table lists this clonotype with many counts. Its antigen is currently not known. One base away there is no much larger clone; base qualities are not given. Reading the label with the study, this specimen's time point is: 45 to 55 days after influenza vaccine administration. Relative to germline, V is 1 base shorter and J is 7 bases shorter, with 13 bases between their ends. The germline V gene provides CDR1 LGHNA and CDR2 YNFKEQ. Its CDR3 holds 15 amino acids, cysteine through phenylalanine. Just CDR3 DNA is preserved here, 45 bases in frame from base 1. Library creation used RT-PCR. The listed sequencing device is Illumina HiSeq 2500. TCRdb applied fastp at Q25 and MiXCR to the public reads, then kept only in-frame beta chains. Every distinct CDR3 protein forms one entry, paired with its most common genes and DNA. The sample profile shows some 480,000 distinct CDR3 sequences; 9.5% to 12% of them were found once. The ten largest clonotypes hold 12% of the sample.

Here is what the overall study found, with its caveats: It was suggested by the authors that each seasonal influenza vaccination may recruit only a limited number of new T cells.

The sequence came from a man in his fifties or sixties who received an inactivated influenza vaccine. Donor details come from another sample of the same person, matched by shared clones. Here the sequenced sample was PBMCs from blood, taken more than 35 days after vaccination. The chain uses TRBV4-2 and TRBJ2-2, and possibly TRBD2, on 7 matching bases. The DNA sequence is TGTGCCAGCAGCCAAGCCGGGGGGCCTGTCGGGGAGCTGTTTTTT. Its product reads: CASSQAGGPVGELFF.